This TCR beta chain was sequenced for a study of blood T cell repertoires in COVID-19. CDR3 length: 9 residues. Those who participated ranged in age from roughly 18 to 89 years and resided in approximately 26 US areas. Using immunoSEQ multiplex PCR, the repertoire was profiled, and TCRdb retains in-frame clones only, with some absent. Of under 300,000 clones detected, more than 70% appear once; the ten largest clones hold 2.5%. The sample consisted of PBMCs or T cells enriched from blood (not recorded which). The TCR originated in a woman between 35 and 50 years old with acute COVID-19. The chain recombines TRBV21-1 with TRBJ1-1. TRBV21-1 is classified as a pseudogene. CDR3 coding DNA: TGTGCCCCCGGGTATGAAGCTTTCTTT. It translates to CAPGYEAFF.